Each of the 31 T cell receptor beta chains below was sequenced from the same sample in a study of cytomegalovirus exposure and HLA in healthy donors. The primer mix had 60 Vbeta and 13 Jbeta primers. Clones were sequenced by immunoSEQ multiplex PCR, and TCRdb holds only the in-frame ones, with some missing. The table lists around 140,000 clones, about two thirds of them singletons, with 2% to 3% in the top ten. Input material: PBMCs. The receptors were sampled from a woman aged 40 to 50 in good health and CMV-seronegative.

This chain links TRBV4-1 with TRBJ1-5; D uncertain. Germline CDR1 reads MGHRA; CDR2 reads YSYEKL. The CDR3 extends over 14 amino acids. V shed 0 bases and J shed 6 bases, with 9 bases lying between them. DNA of the CDR3: TGCGCCAGCAGCCAAGATAACTTCCTTCAGCCCCAGCATTTT. It encodes CASSQDNFLQPQHF.

The gene calls are TRBV18 and TRBJ2-5; a possible D gene is TRBD1 (7 bases). The germline V gene encodes CDR1 KGHSH and CDR2 LQKENI. Trimming took 1 base from V and 1 from J, leaving 10 bases between them. The CDR3 spans 15 residues. The DNA of the CDR3 is TGTGCCAGCTCACCACGACAGGGAGGCCAAGAGACCCAGTACTTC. Protein product: CASSPRQGGQETQYF.

The genes are TRBV5-4 and TRBJ1-2; weak D call: TRBD1 (6 bases). From germline, CDR1 is SGHNT and CDR2 YYREEE (reference sequence). CDR3 length equals 15 residues. V gave up 1 base and J gave up 4 bases, with 14 bases separating them. The CDR3 protein is CASSLRAGEGYGYTF. The CDR3 DNA is TGTGCCAGCAGCTTGAGGGCAGGGGAGGGCTATGGCTACACCTTC.

The chain couples TRBV6-4 to TRBJ1-1, with 9 bases matching TRBD1. Germline V gene sequence: CDR1 MRHNA, CDR2 SNTAGT. V shed 6 bases and J 6 bases; nucleotides not matched to a gene: 5. This CDR3 has 13 amino acids. The CDR3 nucleotides read TGTGCCAGCAGGCCCGACAGGGGGTCTGAAGCTTTCTTT. Translating it yields CASRPDRGSEAFF.

V and J are TRBV13 and TRBJ2-3, with a tentative D call TRBD2 (6 bases). CDR3 length: 17 residues. Germline V gene lookup returns CDR1 PRHDT and CDR2 FYEKMQ (reference sequence). The V end was cut by 5 bases, the J end by 0 bases, with 18 bases between. In nucleotides, the CDR3 is TGTGCCAGCAGCCCGTCCTTAGCGGAGATTAGCACAGATACGCAGTATTTT. As protein: CASSPSLAEISTDTQYF.

The chain carries TRBV19 and TRBJ1-2; 7 bases fit TRBD1. This CDR3 has 15 amino acids. The J segment lost 5 bases and the V segment lost 0 bases, leaving 6 bases of the junction unmatched. Germline values: CDR1 LNHDA, CDR2 SQIVND (reference sequence). The CDR3 DNA reads TGTGCCAGTAGTATAGATAGTGGGACAGCTTATGGCTACACCTTC. Its protein product is CASSIDSGTAYGYTF.

The chain links TRBV25-1 to TRBJ2-7; TRBD2 aligns across 8 bases. This CDR3 has 14 residues. CDR1 is MGHDK, CDR2 SYGVNS, per germline. Trimming at V came to 3 bases and at J to 3 bases, leaving 4 bases not matched to a gene. The DNA of the CDR3 is TGTGCCAGCAGTGACGCGGGGGGATTCTACGAGCAGTACTTC. It encodes CASSDAGGFYEQYF.

The chain is built from TRBV5-1 and TRBJ1-3; possibly TRBD1 for D (5 bases). Trimming removed 4 bases at V and 1 base at J, with 12 bases between. Germline-derived CDR1 and CDR2 are SGHRS and YFSETQ. The CDR3 is made up of 15 amino acids. The CDR3 coding sequence is TGCGCCAGCAGCCCGCAGGGCCCTTCTGGAAACACCATATATTTT. Its translation is CASSPQGPSGNTIYF. The full variable domain, completed using reference TRBV5-1 and TRBJ1-3, is KAGVTQTPRYLIKTRGQQVTLSCSPISGHRSVSWYQQTPGQGLQFLFEYFSETQRNKGNFPGRFSGRQFSNSRSEMNVSTLELGDSALYLCASSPQGPSGNTIYFGEGSWLTVV.

The chain uses TRBV6-6 and TRBJ2-5; 13 bases are shared with TRBD2. The CDR3 runs to 14 residues. The germline CDR1 and CDR2 sequences are MNHNY and SVGAGI (reference sequence). J gave up 4 bases and V 6 bases, and 2 bases lay outside the gene matches. The CDR3 spells CASRLAGGPETQYF. The CDR3 coding sequence is TGTGCCAGCAGACTAGCGGGGGGGCCAGAGACCCAGTACTTC.

The chain combines TRBV7-9 with TRBJ2-5; 11 bases agree with TRBD1. The CDR3 is 16 residues long. Germline CDR1 is SEHNR and CDR2 is FQNEAQ (reference sequence). Trimming cost V 5 bases and J 5 bases; bases outside gene matches: 10. CDR3 nucleotide sequence: TGTGCCAGCAGCCCCGGGACAGGGGGACTTTGGGAGACCCAGTACTTC. This codes for CASSPGTGGLWETQYF.

The table lists this clone with a few counts. The CDR3 sequence: CAWSVQLGQDEKLFF. Here the CDR3 DNA reads TGTGCCTGGAGTGTACAACTGGGACAGGACGAAAAACTGTTTTTT. The V and J genes are TRBV30 and TRBJ1-4; 8 positions match TRBD1. J gave up 8 bases and V 0 bases, and 8 bases lay outside the gene matches. Germline V gene data show CDR1 as GTSNPN and CDR2 as SVGIG (reference sequence). The CDR3 length is 15 residues.

This clone was seen at least ten times. This chain uses TRBV25-1 with TRBJ1-1; 7 nucleotides line up with TRBD1. Trimming removed 11 bases from V and 3 bases from J; junction bases left unmatched: 9. Germline V lookup: CDR1 MGHDK, CDR2 SYGVNS. The CDR3 sequence is 13 residues long. In nucleotides, the CDR3 is TGTGCCGCCGCGGGCAGGGGGGACACTGAAGCTTTCTTT. As protein: CAAAGRGDTEAFF.

CDR3 residues: CASSSGTGGLFGYTF. The CDR3 bases are TGTGCCAGCAGTTCGGGGACAGGGGGGCTTTTTGGCTACACCTTC. This chain links TRBV2 with TRBJ1-2; 11 bases align to TRBD1. The ends lost 5 bases at V and 7 bases at J; junction bases unmatched: 9. Germline CDR1 is SNHLY and CDR2 is FYNNEI. CDR3 length equals 15 residues.

This chain uses TRBV12-2 with TRBJ2-7; the D call TRBD2 from the table was never checked on the DNA. TRBV12-2 is tagged as a pseudogene. This CDR3 has 17 residues. This CDR3 is CASRFSGLAGGSYEQYF. Written as DNA, the CDR3 is TGTGCAAGTCGCTTCTCTGGACTAGCGGGGGGCTCCTACGAGCAGTACTTC.

This clone appeared a single time. The chain joins TRBV5-5 to TRBJ1-1; a possible D gene is TRBD1 (6 bases). Deletions cut 2 bases from V and 3 bases from J, with 11 bases between. In germline, CDR1 is SGHKS, CDR2 YYEKEE (reference sequence). The CDR3 totals 14 residues. In DNA form, the CDR3 reads TGTGCCAGCAGCTTTTGGGACACTGACACTGAAGCTTTCTTT. Translation: CASSFWDTDTEAFF.

The J gene is TRBJ1-6, the V gene TRBV11-2; a weak D match, TRBD1 (6 bases). In germline, CDR1 is SGHAT, CDR2 FQNNGV. The length of the CDR3 is 16 residues. V lost 0 bases to trimming and J lost 9 bases, with 15 bases between them. DNA of the CDR3: TGTGCCAGCAGCTTAGACGGGGTCAGGGGCACTTCACCCCTCCACTTT. It translates to CASSLDGVRGTSPLHF.

J is TRBJ2-3 and V is TRBV7-2, with 8 positions matching TRBD2. The germline V gene encodes CDR1 SGHTA and CDR2 FQGNSA. This CDR3 contains 16 residues. V lost 2 bases to trimming and J lost 1 base; unmatched junction nucleotides: 5. CDR3 bases: TGTGCCAGCAGCTTAAGGACGGGGGGGCGCACAGATACGCAGTATTTT. Its protein product is CASSLRTGGRTDTQYF. The full variable domain, rest sourced from reference TRBV7-2 and TRBJ2-3, is GAGVSQSPSNKVTEKGKDVELRCDPISGHTALYWYRQSLGQGLEFLIYFQGNSAPDKSGLPSDRFSAERTGGSVSTLTIQRTQQEDSAVYLCASSLRTGGRTDTQYFGPGTRLTVL.

The chain employs TRBV27 and TRBJ2-3, with 7 nucleotides matching TRBD2. The germline gives CDR1 MNHEY, CDR2 SMNVEV (reference sequence). This CDR3 is 13 amino acids long. Losses at the gene ends were 8 bases for V and 3 bases for J; bases not matched to a gene: 5. Here the CDR3 DNA reads TGTGCCAGCTGGACTAGAGGGACAGATACGCAGTATTTT. Translated, it gives CASWTRGTDTQYF.

The rearrangement uses TRBV5-6 and TRBJ1-1, with D perhaps matching TRBD1 (5 bases). The CDR3 runs 15 residues. Germline V CDR1 and CDR2: SGHDT, YYEEEE. V was shortened by 5 bases and J by 5 bases, with 19 bases between the two germline ends. The CDR3 DNA reads TGTGCCAGCAGTGGACCGGGGGGAAGGATGACTGAAGCTTTCTTT. This gives the protein CASSGPGGRMTEAFF. Full variable domain (rest looked up from reference TRBV5-6 and TRBJ1-1): DAGVTQSPTHLIKTRGQQVTLRCSPKSGHDTVSWYQQALGQGPQFIFQYYEEEERQRGNFPDRFSGHQFPNYSSELNVNALLLGDSALYLCASSGPGGRMTEAFFGQGTRLTVV.

The chain combines TRBV7-8 with TRBJ2-5; 8 bases map to TRBD1. The V segment lost 5 bases and the J segment 5 bases; nucleotides outside the gene matches: 10. Per germline, CDR1 SGHVS and CDR2 FQNEAQ. This CDR3 has 15 amino acids. CDR3 nucleotide sequence: TGTGCCAGCAGCCAGTTAGGACAGGGTCGGGAGACCCAGTACTTC. It specifies CASSQLGQGRETQYF.

The chain links TRBV28 to TRBJ2-7; 7 bases map to TRBD1. The CDR3 has 13 amino acids. CDR1 and CDR2 (germline): MDHEN, SYDVKM. Germline trimming cut 10 bases from V and 0 bases from J; bases unmatched to any gene: 6. The CDR3 sequence: CATRGPSSYEQYF. The DNA for the CDR3 is TGTGCCACTAGGGGGCCCAGCTCCTACGAGCAGTACTTC. The variable domain in full, completed from reference TRBV28 and TRBJ2-7, reads DVKVTQSSRYLVKRTGEKVFLECVQDMDHENMFWYRQDPGLGLRLIYFSYDVKMKEKGDIPEGYSVSREKKERFSLILESASTNQTSMYLCATRGPSSYEQYFGPGTRLTVT.

The chain has TRBV10-3 and TRBJ2-5; D is perhaps TRBD1 (5 bases). The CDR3 has 12 amino acids. Trimming removed 4 bases at V and 2 bases at J, with 5 bases between. Per the germline V gene, CDR1 is ENHRY and CDR2 is SYGVKD. The CDR3 coding sequence is TGTGCCATCAGTGGACAGCAAGAGACCCAGTACTTC. Protein sequence: CAISGQQETQYF.

The CDR3 nucleotides read TGTGCCAGCAGCGCCCGACAGGGGATGGATGGCTACACCTTC. It encodes CASSARQGMDGYTF. This chain joins TRBV7-9 and TRBJ1-2; the match to TRBD1 covers 8 bases. Germline V gene lookup returns CDR1 SEHNR and CDR2 FQNEAQ (reference sequence). Germline trimming cut 5 bases from V and 6 bases from J; bases unmatched to any gene: 8. CDR3 length: 14 amino acids. Full variable domain (outside the CDR3, taken from reference TRBV7-9 and TRBJ1-2): DTGVSQNPRHKITKRGQNVTFRCDPISEHNRLYWYRQTLGQGPEFLTYFQNEAQLEKSRLLSDRFSAERPKGSFSTLEIQRTEQGDSAMYLCASSARQGMDGYTFGSGTRLTVV.

This clone was counted between two and nine times. The J gene is TRBJ1-2, the V gene TRBV2; 8 bases fit TRBD1. Looked up from germline, CDR1 is SNHLY and CDR2 is FYNNEI. J gave up 5 bases and V 7 bases, and 6 bases lay outside the gene matches. The CDR3 is 13 residues long. The CDR3 here is CASTGQGRYGYTF. Here the CDR3 DNA reads TGTGCCAGCACTGGACAGGGCCGGTATGGCTACACCTTC.

The chain couples TRBV6-1 to TRBJ2-7; maybe TRBD2 (6 bases). Germline V CDR1 and CDR2: MNHNS, SASEGT. Trimming left V 7 bases short and J 0 bases short, with 10 bases between. The CDR3 spans 13 residues. CDR3 residues: CASTLGSSYEQYF. The CDR3, as DNA: TGTGCCAGCACCCTCGGGAGCTCCTACGAGCAGTACTTC.

This clone was seen a few times. This chain's CDR3 is CASSLLSGTGNTIYF. CDR3 nucleotides: TGTGCCAGCAGTTTATTATCAGGGACTGGAAACACCATATATTTT. This sequence joins TRBV28 and TRBJ1-3; maybe TRBD1 (5 bases). Trimming shortened V by 1 base and J by 2 bases, and 9 bases separated the two germline ends. Germline CDR1 is MDHEN and CDR2 is SYDVKM. The CDR3 length is 15 residues.

The chain joins TRBV5-1 to TRBJ2-1; D gene uncertain. The CDR3 length is 12 residues. CDR1 SGHRS and CDR2 YFSETQ come from the germline V gene. Deletions cut 4 bases from V and 3 bases from J, with 5 bases between. The CDR3 bases are TGCGCCAGCAGCCCCGTCTACAATGAGCAGTTCTTC. Translating gives CASSPVYNEQFF.

The rearrangement links TRBV9 to TRBJ2-5; perhaps TRBD2 as D (5 bases). V gave up 1 base and J gave up 9 bases, with 13 bases separating them. There are 13 residues in the CDR3. Germline CDR1 is SGDLS and CDR2 is YYNGEE. The CDR3 region has the DNA TGTGCCAGCAGCGTAAACCCCTCCGGGGCCCAGTACTTC. Protein sequence: CASSVNPSGAQYF.

The chain uses TRBV7-2 and TRBJ2-7; 7 nucleotides line up with TRBD1. CDR1 and CDR2 from the germline V gene are SGHTA and FQGNSA. This CDR3 has 14 amino acids. V lost 5 bases and J lost 3; bases outside the gene matches: 7. Written as DNA, the CDR3 is TGTGCCAGCAGCCCTACAGGGGCGCTCTACGAGCAGTACTTC. Its translation is CASSPTGALYEQYF. The full variable domain, rest sourced from reference TRBV7-2 and TRBJ2-7, is GAGVSQSPSNKVTEKGKDVELRCDPISGHTALYWYRQSLGQGLEFLIYFQGNSAPDKSGLPSDRFSAERTGGSVSTLTIQRTQQEDSAVYLCASSPTGALYEQYFGPGTRLTVT.

The chain is built from TRBV30 and TRBJ1-1; D call uncertain. With 5 bases removed from V and 1 base from J, the gap between germline ends came to 8 bases. The CDR3 has 12 amino acids. The V gene's germline CDR1 is GTSNPN and CDR2 SVGIG (reference sequence). The CDR3 loop reads CAWQQENTEAFF. The CDR3 bases are TGTGCCTGGCAACAAGAGAACACTGAAGCTTTCTTT.

This sequence joins TRBV4-2 and TRBJ1-1, with 9 positions matching TRBD1. The CDR3 contains 18 residues. V lost 0 bases to trimming and J lost 0 bases; unmatched junction nucleotides: 8. Germline CDR1 reads LGHNA; CDR2 reads YNFKEQ. DNA for the CDR3: TGTGCCAGCAGCCAAGAGAGGAGACAGGGGGGCCTGAACACTGAAGCTTTCTTT. This translates into CASSQERRQGGLNTEAFF.